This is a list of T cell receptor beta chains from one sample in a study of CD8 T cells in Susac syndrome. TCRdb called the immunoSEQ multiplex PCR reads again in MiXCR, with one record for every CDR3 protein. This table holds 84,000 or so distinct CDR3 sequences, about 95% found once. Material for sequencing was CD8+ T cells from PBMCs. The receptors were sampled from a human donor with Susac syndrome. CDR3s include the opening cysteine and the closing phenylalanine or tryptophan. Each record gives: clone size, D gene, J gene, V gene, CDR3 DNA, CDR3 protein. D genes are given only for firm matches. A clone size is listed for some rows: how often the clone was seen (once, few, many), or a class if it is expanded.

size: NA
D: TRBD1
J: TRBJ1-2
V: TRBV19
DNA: TGTGCCAGTTCCGCAGGGGGCCGGAGCTATGGCTACACCTTC
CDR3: CASSAGGRSYGYTF

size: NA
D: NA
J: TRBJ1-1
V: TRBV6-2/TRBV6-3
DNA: TGTGCCAGCAAAGGCGTGGCGACTGAAGCTTTCTTT
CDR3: CASKGVATEAFF

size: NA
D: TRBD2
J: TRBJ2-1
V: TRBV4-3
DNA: TGCGCCAGCGCCCAACTAGCGGGCAATGAGCAGTTCTTC
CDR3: CASAQLAGNEQFF

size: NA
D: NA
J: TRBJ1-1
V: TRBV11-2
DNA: TGTGCCAGCAGCTTACTCGGGAGTCAGGGCACTGAAGCTTTCTTT
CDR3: CASSLLGSQGTEAFF

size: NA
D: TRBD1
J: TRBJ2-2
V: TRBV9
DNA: TGTGCCAGCAGCGCGGACAGGGGGACCGGGGAGCTGTTTTTT
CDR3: CASSADRGTGELFF

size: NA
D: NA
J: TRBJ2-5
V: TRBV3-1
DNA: TGTGCCAGCAGCCAAGATCCCCCCGGCAGCATAACACGGAAGAAGGAGACCCAGTACTTC
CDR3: CASSQDPPGSITRKKETQYF

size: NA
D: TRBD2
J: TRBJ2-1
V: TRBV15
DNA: TGTGCCACCAGCGGGGCCGAGAGCGGGAGCTCCTACAATGAGCAGTTCTTC
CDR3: CATSGAESGSSYNEQFF

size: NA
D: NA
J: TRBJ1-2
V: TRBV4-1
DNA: TGCGCCAGCAGCCAAGACCCCCCGGGACTTTATGGCTACACCTTC
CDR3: CASSQDPPGLYGYTF

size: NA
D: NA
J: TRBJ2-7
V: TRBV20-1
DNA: TGCAGTGCTAGTCGGCCTGGAGGCTACGAGCAGTACTTC
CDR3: CSASRPGGYEQYF

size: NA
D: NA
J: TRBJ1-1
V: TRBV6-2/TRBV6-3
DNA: TGTGCCAGTCAGAAGAGGACAGATCTGAACACTGAAGCTTTCTTT
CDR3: CASQKRTDLNTEAFF

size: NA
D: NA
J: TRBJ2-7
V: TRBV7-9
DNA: TGTGCCAGCAGCTTAGTATCTCGGGAGCAGTACTTC
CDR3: CASSLVSREQYF

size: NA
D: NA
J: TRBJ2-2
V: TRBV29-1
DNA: TGCAGCGTCTACCCCCCGGCTTCGAACACCGGGGAGCTGTTTTTT
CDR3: CSVYPPASNTGELFF

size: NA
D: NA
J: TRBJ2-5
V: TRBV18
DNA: TGTGCCAGCTCACCACCAGGGATAGAGACCCAGTACTTC
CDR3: CASSPPGIETQYF

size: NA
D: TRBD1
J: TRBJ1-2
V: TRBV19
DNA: TGTGCCAGTAGTACCCGGACAGGGGTTAACTATGGCTACACCTTC
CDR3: CASSTRTGVNYGYTF

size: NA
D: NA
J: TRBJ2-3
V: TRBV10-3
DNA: TGTGCCGTTTCCAGACAGCAGAGCACAGATACGCAGTATTTT
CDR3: CAVSRQQSTDTQYF

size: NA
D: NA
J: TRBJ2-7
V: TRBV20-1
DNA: TGCAGTGCTAGAGTACCGGACTCCTACGAGCAGTACTTC
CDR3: CSARVPDSYEQYF

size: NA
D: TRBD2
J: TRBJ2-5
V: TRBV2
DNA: TGTGCCAGCAAGGCGGGAGGGAGTCAAGAGACCCAGTACTTC
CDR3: CASKAGGSQETQYF

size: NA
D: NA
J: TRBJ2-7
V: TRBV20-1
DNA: TGCAGTGCTAGAGATCTGACTAAGACCGTCTCCTACGAGCAGTACTTC
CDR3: CSARDLTKTVSYEQYF

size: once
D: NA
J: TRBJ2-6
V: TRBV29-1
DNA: TGCAGCGTACTGAACTCTGGGGCCAACGTCCTGACTTTC
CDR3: CSVLNSGANVLTF

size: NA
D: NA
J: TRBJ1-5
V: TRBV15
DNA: TGTGCCACCAGCAGAGATTGGACGGTTGATCAGCCCCAGCATTTT
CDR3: CATSRDWTVDQPQHF

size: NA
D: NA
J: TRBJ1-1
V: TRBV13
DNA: TGTGCCAGCAGCTTTAACAGGGCGGTCATGAACACTGAAGCTTTCTTT
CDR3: CASSFNRAVMNTEAFF

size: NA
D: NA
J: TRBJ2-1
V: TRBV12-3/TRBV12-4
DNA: TGTGCCAGCAGTCTCATCCGGGCGCAGCCAACTGGGAGCTCCTACAATGAGCAGTTCTTC
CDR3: CASSLIRAQPTGSSYNEQFF

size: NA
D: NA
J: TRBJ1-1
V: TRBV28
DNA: TGTGCCAGCATGAGTAGGGAATTCCACGAAGCTTTCTTT
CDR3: CASMSREFHEAFF

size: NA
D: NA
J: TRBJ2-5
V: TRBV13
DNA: TGTGCCAGCAGCTTGGGAGCTATCCAAGAGACCCAGTACTTC
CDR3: CASSLGAIQETQYF

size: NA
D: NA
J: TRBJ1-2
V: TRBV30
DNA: TGTGCCTGGGAGGGAATCTATGGCTACACCTTC
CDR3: CAWEGIYGYTF

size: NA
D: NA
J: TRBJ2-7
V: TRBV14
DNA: TGTGCCAGCAGCCAAGAGCAGGGTTACCTCCCCGGCGAGCAGTACTTC
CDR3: CASSQEQGYLPGEQYF

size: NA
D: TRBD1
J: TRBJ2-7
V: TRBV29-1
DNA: TGCAGCGATGAAGTCGGGACAGGGACCTCCTACGAGCAGTACTTC
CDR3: CSDEVGTGTSYEQYF

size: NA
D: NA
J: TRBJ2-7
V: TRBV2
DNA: TGTGCCAGCAGTGAACTGCGGACACCCTACGAGCAGTACTTC
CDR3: CASSELRTPYEQYF

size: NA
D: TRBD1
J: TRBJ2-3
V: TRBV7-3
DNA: TGTGCCAGCAGTCCGGGACAGGGGGGAACAGATACGCAGTATTTT
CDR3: CASSPGQGGTDTQYF

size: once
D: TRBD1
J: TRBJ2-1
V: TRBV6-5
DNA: TGTGCCAGCAGTTACCTAGCCGGACAGGTTGGCGAGCAGTTCTTC
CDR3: CASSYLAGQVGEQFF

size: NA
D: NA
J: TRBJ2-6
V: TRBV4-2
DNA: TGTGCCAGCAGCCAAGCGGTCTCTGGGGCCAACGTCCTGACTTTC
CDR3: CASSQAVSGANVLTF

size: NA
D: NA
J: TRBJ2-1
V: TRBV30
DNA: TGTGCCTGGAGTGTAAAGTGGGTCTTC
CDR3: CAWSVKWVF

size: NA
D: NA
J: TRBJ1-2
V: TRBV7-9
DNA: TGTGCCAGCAGCCCCGGCCAGGGTGCCTTCTATGGCTACACCTTC
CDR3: CASSPGQGAFYGYTF

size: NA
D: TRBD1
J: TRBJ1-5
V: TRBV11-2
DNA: TGTGCCAGCAGCTTCGGACAGGATAGCAATCAGCCCCAGCATTTT
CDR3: CASSFGQDSNQPQHF

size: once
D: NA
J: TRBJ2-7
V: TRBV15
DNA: TGTGCCACCAGCGGCACATGGAGCTCCTACGAGCAGTACTTC
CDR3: CATSGTWSSYEQYF

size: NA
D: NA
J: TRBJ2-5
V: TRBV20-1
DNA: TGCAGTGTGGGACTTAAGTACTTC
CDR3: CSVGLKYF

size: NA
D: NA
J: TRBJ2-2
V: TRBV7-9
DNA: TGTGCCAGCAGCTTTCTCCTTAGCGAGGCCGGGGAGCTGTTTTTT
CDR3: CASSFLLSEAGELFF

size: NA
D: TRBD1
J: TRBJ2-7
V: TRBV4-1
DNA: TGCGCCAGCAGCCAACAACAGGGGCCCTACGAGCAGTACTTC
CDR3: CASSQQQGPYEQYF

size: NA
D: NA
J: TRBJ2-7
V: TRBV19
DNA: TGTGCCAGTAGTTACGGGAGAGGCGACGAGCAGTACTTC
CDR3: CASSYGRGDEQYF

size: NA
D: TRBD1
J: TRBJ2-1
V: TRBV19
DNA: TGTGCCAGTAGCACCCACCGGGACAGCTACAATGAGCAGTTCTTC
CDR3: CASSTHRDSYNEQFF

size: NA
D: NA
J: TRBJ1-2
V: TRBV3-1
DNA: TGTGCCAGCAGCCAAGGCCAGGGCGGGGTGCCTGGCTACACCTTC
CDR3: CASSQGQGGVPGYTF

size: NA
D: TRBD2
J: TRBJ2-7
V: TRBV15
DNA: TGTGCCACCAGCAGAGTACCCCTAGCGGGACTCTCCTACGAGCAGTACTTC
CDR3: CATSRVPLAGLSYEQYF

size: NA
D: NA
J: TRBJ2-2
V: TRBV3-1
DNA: TGTGCCAGCAACAAACACAACACCGGGGAGCTGTTTTTT
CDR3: CASNKHNTGELFF

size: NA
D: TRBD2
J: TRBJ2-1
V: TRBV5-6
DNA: TGTGCCAGCAGCCCCGGGACTAGCGTCTACCTCGGGGTCTTC
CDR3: CASSPGTSVYLGVF

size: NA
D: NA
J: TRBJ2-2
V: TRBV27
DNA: TGTGCCAGCAGTTTAACTAGAGGAACCGGGGAGCTGTTTTTT
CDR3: CASSLTRGTGELFF

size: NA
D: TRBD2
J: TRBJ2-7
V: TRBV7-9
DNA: TGTGCCAGCAGCTCCCGACTAGCGCCCTCCTACGAGCAGTACTTC
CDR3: CASSSRLAPSYEQYF